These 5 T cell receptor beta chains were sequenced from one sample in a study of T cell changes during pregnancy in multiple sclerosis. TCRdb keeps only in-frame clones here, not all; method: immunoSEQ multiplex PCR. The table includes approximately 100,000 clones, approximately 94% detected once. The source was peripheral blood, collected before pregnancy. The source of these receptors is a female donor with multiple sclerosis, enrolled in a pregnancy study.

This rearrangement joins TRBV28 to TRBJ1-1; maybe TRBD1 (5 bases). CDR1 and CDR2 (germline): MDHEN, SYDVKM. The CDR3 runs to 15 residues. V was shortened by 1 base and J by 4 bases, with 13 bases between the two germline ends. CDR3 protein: CASSLYRRVGTEAFF. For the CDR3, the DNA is TGTGCCAGCAGTTTATATCGCAGGGTTGGCACTGAAGCTTTCTTT.

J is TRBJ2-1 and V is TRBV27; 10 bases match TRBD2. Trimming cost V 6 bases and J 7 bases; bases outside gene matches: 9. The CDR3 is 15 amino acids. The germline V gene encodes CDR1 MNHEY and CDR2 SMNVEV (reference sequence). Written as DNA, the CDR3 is TGTGCCAGCAGCCCGTCTAGCGGGAGAGGTAATGAGCAGTTCTTC. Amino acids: CASSPSSGRGNEQFF.

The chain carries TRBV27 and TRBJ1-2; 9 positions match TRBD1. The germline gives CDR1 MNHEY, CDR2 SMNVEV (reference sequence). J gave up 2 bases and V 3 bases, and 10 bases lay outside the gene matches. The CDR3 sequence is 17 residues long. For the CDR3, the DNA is TGTGCCAGCAGTTTTTCACGGGACAGGGCGTTAAACTATGGCTACACCTTC. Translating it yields CASSFSRDRALNYGYTF.

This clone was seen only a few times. Here the CDR3 DNA reads TGTGCCAGCGGCACAGGGGCTGAATACGAGCAGTACTTC. Protein: CASGTGAEYEQYF. This chain connects TRBV2 to TRBJ2-7; 7 bases agree with TRBD1. With V trimmed by 8 bases and J by 4 bases, 8 bases remained unmatched. CDR3 length: 13 residues. Germline V gene lookup returns CDR1 SNHLY and CDR2 FYNNEI.

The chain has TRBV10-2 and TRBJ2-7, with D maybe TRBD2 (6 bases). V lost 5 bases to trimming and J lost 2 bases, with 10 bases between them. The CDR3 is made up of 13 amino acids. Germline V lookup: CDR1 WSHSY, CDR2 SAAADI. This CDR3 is CASSHPGAYEQYF. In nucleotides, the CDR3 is TGCGCCAGCAGTCACCCGGGGGCCTACGAGCAGTACTTC.